This T cell receptor (beta chain) was profiled in a study of tumor-infiltrating lymphocytes in primary liver carcinoma. The template, 450 to 650 ng total RNA, yielded TCR beta cDNA made with a constant-region primer. What produced the TCR beta libraries was three nested multiplex PCR rounds using slightly modified ARM-PCR. Rounds one and two of PCR, each of roughly 11 cycles, were primed with TRBV1-TRBV30 forward primers and a C-beta reverse primer. TCRdb reprocessed the multiplex PCR reads via MiXCR and lists one record per CDR3 protein. Found here are approximately 92,000 distinct CDR3 sequences, almost 70% of them singletons; the top ten hold 9.5% to 10%. Germline CDR1 is MGHRA and CDR2 is YSYEKL. Deletions cut 9 bases from V and 2 bases from J, with 17 bases between. CDR3 length: 14 amino acids. Extraction of RNA together with DNA used roughly 19-31 mg of unsorted bulk tissue.

The chain is built from TRBV4-1 and TRBJ2-7, with D unclear. This clonotype was obtained from an older woman with primary liver carcinoma and hepatitis B virus infection. Specimen: liver tumor tissue from sampling region 5. As for subset: tumor region T5, tumor centre. The CDR3 coding sequence is TGCGCCAGTAACCAAGTTGGGCAGGCCTACGAGCAGTACTTC. Residues: CASNQVGQAYEQYF.